This T cell receptor beta chain was recovered during a study of T-cell memory formation after mild COVID-19. Study-wide background: For the most part, TCR clusters were specific to one donor. Whole-study results and caveats: The SARS-CoV-2 specificity of second-wave clones reaching peak at day 37 remained unverified. CD8+ contracting clones occupied EMRA, while CD4+ ones occupied mainly CM and EM.

Deletions cut 0 bases from V and 10 bases from J, with 9 bases between. This CDR3 contains 13 residues. Per germline, CDR1 KGHDR and CDR2 SFDVKD. TCRdb re-called the 5' RACE reads with MiXCR, one entry per CDR3 protein. The table lists approximately 490,000 distinct CDR3 sequences, around 20% of them singletons, with around 12% in the top ten. With regard to this clonotype: The antigen is undetermined.

The sample comprised PBMCs or a T cell subset sorted from them (not recorded which). The TCR sequence derives from an adult woman who had mild COVID-19 (a few samples of this study predate the infection). Cell type and time point are not known. The rearrangement joins TRBV24-1 to TRBJ2-1; the D is unclear. The CDR3 sequence is CATSDLIVPEQFF. The CDR3 nucleotides are TGTGCCACCAGTGATTTGATTGTCCCAGAGCAGTTCTTC.